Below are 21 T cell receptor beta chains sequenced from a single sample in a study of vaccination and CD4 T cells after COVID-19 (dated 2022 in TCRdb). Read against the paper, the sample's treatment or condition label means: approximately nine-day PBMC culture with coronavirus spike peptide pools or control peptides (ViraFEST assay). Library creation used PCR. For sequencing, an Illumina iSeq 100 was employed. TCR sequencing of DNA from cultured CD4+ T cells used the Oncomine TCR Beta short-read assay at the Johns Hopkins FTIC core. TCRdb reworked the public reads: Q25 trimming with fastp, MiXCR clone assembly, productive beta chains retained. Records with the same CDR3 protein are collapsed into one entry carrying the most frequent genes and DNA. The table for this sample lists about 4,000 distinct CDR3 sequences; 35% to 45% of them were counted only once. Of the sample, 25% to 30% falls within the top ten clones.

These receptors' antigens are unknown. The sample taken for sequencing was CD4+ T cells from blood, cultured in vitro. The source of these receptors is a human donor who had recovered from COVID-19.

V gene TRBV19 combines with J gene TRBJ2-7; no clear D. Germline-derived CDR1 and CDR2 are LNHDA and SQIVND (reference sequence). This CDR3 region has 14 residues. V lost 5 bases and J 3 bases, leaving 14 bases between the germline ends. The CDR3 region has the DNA TGTGCCAGTAGTTCCGGGCCCTGGAGCTACGAGCAGTACTTC. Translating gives CASSSGPWSYEQYF. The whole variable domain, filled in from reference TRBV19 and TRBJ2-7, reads DGGITQSPKYLFRKEGQNVTLSCEQNLNHDAMYWYRQDPGQGLRLIYYSQIVNDFQKGDIAEGYSVSREKKESFPLTVTSAQKNPTAFYLCASSSGPWSYEQYFGPGTRLTVT.

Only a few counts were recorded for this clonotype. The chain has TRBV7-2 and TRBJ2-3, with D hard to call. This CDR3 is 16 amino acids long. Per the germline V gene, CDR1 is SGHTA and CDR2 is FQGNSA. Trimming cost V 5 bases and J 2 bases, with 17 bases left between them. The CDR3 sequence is CASSRRLDGFTDTQYF. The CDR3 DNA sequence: TGTGCCAGCAGCCGCCGACTCGACGGATTCACAGATACGCAGTATTTT.

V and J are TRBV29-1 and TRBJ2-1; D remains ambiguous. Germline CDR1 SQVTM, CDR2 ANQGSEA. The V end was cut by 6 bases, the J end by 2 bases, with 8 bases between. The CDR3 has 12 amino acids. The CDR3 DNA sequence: TGCAGCGTGGGGTCTACCTACAATGAGCAGTTCTTC. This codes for CSVGSTYNEQFF.

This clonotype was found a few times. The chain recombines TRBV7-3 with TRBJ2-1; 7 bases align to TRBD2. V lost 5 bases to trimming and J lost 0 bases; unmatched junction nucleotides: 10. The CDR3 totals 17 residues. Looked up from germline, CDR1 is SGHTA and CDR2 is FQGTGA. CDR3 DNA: TGTGCCAGCAGCCCGACTAGCCATCTCAGCTCCTACAATGAGCAGTTCTTC. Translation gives CASSPTSHLSSYNEQFF.

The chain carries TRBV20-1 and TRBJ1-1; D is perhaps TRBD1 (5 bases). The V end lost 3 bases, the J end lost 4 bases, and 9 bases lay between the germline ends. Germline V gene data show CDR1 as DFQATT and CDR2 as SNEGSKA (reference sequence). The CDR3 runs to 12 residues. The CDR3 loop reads CSASEGATEAFF. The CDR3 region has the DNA TGCAGTGCTAGTGAAGGGGCCACTGAAGCTTTCTTT.

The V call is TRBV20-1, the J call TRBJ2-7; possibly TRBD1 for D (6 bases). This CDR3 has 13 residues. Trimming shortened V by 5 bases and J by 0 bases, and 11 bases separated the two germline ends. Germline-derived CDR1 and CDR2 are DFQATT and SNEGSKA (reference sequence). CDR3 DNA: TGCAGTGCTCCGGACAGATTCTCCTACGAGCAGTACTTC. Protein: CSAPDRFSYEQYF.

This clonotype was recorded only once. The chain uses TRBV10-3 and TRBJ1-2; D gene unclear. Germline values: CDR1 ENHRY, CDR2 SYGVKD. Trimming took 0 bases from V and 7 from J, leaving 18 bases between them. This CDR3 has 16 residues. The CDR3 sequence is CAISESRKEGAGGYTF. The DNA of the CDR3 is TGTGCCATCAGTGAGTCGAGGAAAGAGGGAGCGGGTGGCTACACCTTC.

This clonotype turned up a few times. The CDR3 DNA sequence: TGTGCCAGTAGTAGGGGGCGACAGTTTGGGTATAGCAATCAGCCCCAGCATTTT. Its protein product is CASSRGRQFGYSNQPQHF. The V call is TRBV19, the J call TRBJ1-5; TRBD1 is a possible D gene (6 bases). The CDR3 contains 18 residues. Germline V CDR1 and CDR2: LNHDA, SQIVND (reference sequence). With 4 bases removed from V and 0 bases from J, the gap between germline ends came to 19 bases. Complete variable domain (other parts from reference TRBV19 and TRBJ1-5): DGGITQSPKYLFRKEGQNVTLSCEQNLNHDAMYWYRQDPGQGLRLIYYSQIVNDFQKGDIAEGYSVSREKKESFPLTVTSAQKNPTAFYLCASSRGRQFGYSNQPQHFGDGTRLSIL.

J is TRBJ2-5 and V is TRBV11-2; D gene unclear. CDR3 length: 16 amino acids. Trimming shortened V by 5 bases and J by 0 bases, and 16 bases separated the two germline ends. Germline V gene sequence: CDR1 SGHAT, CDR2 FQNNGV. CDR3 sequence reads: CASSPLLQQNQETQYF. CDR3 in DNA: TGTGCCAGCAGCCCCCTCCTCCAACAGAACCAAGAGACCCAGTACTTC. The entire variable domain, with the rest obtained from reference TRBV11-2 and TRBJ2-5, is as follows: EAGVAQSPRYKIIEKRQSVAFWCNPISGHATLYWYQQILGQGPKLLIQFQNNGVVDDSQLPKDRFSAERLKGVDSTLKIQPAKLEDSAVYLCASSPLLQQNQETQYFGPGTRLLVL.

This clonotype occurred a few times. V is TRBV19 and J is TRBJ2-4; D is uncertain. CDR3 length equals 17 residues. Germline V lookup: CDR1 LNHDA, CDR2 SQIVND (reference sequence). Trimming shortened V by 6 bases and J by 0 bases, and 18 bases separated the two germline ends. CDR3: CASSPILRSIAKNIQYF. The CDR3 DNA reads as TGTGCCAGTAGCCCGATCCTCAGGAGCATAGCCAAAAACATTCAGTACTTC. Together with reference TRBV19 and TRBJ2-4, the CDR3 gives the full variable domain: DGGITQSPKYLFRKEGQNVTLSCEQNLNHDAMYWYRQDPGQGLRLIYYSQIVNDFQKGDIAEGYSVSREKKESFPLTVTSAQKNPTAFYLCASSPILRSIAKNIQYFGAGTRLSVL.

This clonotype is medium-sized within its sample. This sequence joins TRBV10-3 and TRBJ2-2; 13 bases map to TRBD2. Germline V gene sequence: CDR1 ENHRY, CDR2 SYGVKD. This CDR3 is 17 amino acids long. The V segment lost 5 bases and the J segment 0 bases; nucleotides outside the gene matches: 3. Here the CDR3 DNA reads TGTGCCATCAGTCCGACTAGCGGGGGGCCGAACACCGGGGAGCTGTTTTTT. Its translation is CAISPTSGGPNTGELFF.

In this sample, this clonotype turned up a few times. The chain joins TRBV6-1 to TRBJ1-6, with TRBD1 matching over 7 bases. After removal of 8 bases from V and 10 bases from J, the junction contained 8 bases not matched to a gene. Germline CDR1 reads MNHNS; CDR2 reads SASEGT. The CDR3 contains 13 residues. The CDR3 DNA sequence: TGTGCCAGCTGCCTGACAGGGACGTCACCCCTCCACTTT. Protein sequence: CASCLTGTSPLHF.

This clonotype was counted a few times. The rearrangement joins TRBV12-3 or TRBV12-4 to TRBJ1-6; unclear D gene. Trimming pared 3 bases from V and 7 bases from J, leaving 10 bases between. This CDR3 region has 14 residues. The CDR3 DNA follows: TGTGCCAGCAGTTTCTGGGATAGAAATTCACCCCTCCACTTT. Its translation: CASSFWDRNSPLHF.

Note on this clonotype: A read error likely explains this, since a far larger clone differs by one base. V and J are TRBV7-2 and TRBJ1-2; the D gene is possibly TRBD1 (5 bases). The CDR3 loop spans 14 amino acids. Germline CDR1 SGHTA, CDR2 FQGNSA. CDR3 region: CASSTTAGYNGYTF. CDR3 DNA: TGCGCCAGCAGCACAACGGCAGGGTATAATGGCTACACCTTC.

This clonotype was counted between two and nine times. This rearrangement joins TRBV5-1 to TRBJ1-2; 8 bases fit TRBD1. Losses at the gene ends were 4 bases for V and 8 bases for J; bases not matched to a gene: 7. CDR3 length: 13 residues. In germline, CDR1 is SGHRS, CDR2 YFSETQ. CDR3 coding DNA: TGCGCCAGCAGCCCGGGGACAGGCGGGGGCTACACCTTC. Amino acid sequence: CASSPGTGGGYTF.

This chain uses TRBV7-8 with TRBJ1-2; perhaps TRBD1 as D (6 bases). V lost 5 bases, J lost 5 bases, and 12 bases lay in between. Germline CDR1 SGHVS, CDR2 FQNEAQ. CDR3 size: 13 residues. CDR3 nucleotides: TGTGCCAGCAGCCCTGACAGGAATTATGGCTACACCTTC. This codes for CASSPDRNYGYTF.

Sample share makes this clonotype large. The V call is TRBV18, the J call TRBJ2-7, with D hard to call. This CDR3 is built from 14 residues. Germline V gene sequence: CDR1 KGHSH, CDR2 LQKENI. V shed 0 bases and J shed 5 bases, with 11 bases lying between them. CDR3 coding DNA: TGTGCCAGCTCACCACCCGCCGCGTCTGACGAGCAGTACTTC. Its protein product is CASSPPAASDEQYF. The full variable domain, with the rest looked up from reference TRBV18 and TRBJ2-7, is NAGVMQNPRHLVRRRGQEARLRCSPMKGHSHVYWYRQLPEEGLKFMVYLQKENIIDESGMPKERFSAEFPKEGPSILRIQQVVRGDSAAYFCASSPPAASDEQYFGPGTRLTVT.

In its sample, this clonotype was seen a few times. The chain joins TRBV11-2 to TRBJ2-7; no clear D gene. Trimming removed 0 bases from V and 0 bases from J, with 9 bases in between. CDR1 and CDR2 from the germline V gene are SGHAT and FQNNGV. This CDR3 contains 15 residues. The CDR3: CASSLDGGFSYEQYF. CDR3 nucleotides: TGTGCCAGCAGCTTAGATGGCGGCTTCTCCTACGAGCAGTACTTC.

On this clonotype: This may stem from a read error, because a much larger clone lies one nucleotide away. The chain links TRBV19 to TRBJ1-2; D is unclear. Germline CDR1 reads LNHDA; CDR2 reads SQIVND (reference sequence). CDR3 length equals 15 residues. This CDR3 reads CASNRAGLFDYSYTF. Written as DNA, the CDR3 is TGTGCCAGTAACCGGGCCGGGCTGTTTGACTATAGCTACACCTTC. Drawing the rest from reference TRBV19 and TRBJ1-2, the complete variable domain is DGGITQSPKYLFRKEGQNVTLSCEQNLNHDAMYWYRQDPGQGLRLIYYSQIVNDFQKGDIAEGYSVSREKKESFPLTVTSAQKNPTAFYLCASNRAGLFDYSYTFGSGTRLTVV.

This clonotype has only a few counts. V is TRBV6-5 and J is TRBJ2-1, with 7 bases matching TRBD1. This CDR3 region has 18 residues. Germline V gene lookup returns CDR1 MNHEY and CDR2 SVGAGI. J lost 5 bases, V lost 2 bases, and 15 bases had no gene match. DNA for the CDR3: TGTGCCAGCAGTTACCGACCCCGATCCGGACAGGATAACAATGAGCAGTTCTTC. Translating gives CASSYRPRSGQDNNEQFF.

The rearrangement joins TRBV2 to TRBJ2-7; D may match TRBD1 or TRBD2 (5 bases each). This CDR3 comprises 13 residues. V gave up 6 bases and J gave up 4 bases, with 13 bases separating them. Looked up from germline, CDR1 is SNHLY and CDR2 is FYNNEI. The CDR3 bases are TGTGCCAGCAGGCTGCGTTGGGGGTACGAGCAGTACTTC. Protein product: CASRLRWGYEQYF.